Listed below are T cell receptor beta chains from one sample, sequenced in a study of shared clonotypes between healthy human individuals. The protocol was immunoSEQ multiplex PCR, while the TCRdb copy is restricted to in-frame clones and leaves out a portion. This sample yields over 2,000,000 clones, of which 85% to 95% are seen a single time; over 1.5% belongs to the top ten. The sample comprised naive CD8+ T cells from PBMCs. Source of these receptors: a man aged 18 to 30 in good health. Some clones in this sample may be carry-over from other donors' samples. The CDR3 runs from the conserved cysteine through the conserved F or W. The D gene is left open where the match is weak. Size is stated for part of the rows, as once, few or many counts, or as a class when the clone is expanded.

j_gene,v_gene,abundance,d_gene,CDR3aa,CDR3nt
TRBJ1-2,TRBV2,-,-,CASSEAFGGFYGYTF,TGTGCCAGCAGTGAAGCGTTTGGGGGTTTCTATGGCTACACCTTC
TRBJ1-5,TRBV5-3,few,TRBD1,CARSSRDRANQPQHF,TGTGCCAGAAGCTCCCGGGACAGGGCCAATCAGCCCCAGCATTTT
TRBJ1-1,TRBV4-3,-,-,CASSQDLRVSTEAFF,TGCGCCAGCAGCCAAGATCTAAGGGTTTCCACTGAAGCTTTCTTT
TRBJ1-1,TRBV19,-,-,CASSIWGRRFETEAFF,TGTGCCAGTAGTATTTGGGGGCGCAGGTTCGAAACTGAAGCTTTCTTT
TRBJ2-7,TRBV19,-,-,CASSTPGTAALYEQYF,TGTGCCAGTAGTACCCCCGGGACGGCTGCGTTATACGAGCAGTACTTC
TRBJ1-1,TRBV4-3,-,-,CASSPAAGTLLNTEAFF,TGCGCCAGCAGCCCCGCGGCCGGAACCCTTCTGAACACTGAAGCTTTCTTT
TRBJ2-7,TRBV5-1,-,TRBD2,CASSLPSSGGSYEQYF,TGCGCCAGCAGCCTCCCGTCCAGCGGGGGCTCCTACGAGCAGTACTTC
TRBJ2-1,TRBV19,-,TRBD1,CASSIWDSYNEQFF,TGTGCCAGTAGTATCTGGGACAGCTACAATGAGCAGTTCTTC
TRBJ1-1,TRBV19,few,TRBD1,CASQPDRGRVTEAFF,TGTGCCAGTCAGCCGGACAGGGGGCGTGTCACTGAAGCTTTCTTT
TRBJ1-2,TRBV19,-,TRBD1,CASSIRTSGQVLYGYTF,TGTGCCAGTAGTATTCGAACCTCGGGACAGGTACTCTATGGCTACACCTTC
TRBJ2-7,TRBV27,-,-,CASSLLASGHEQYF,TGTGCCAGCAGTTTATTGGCCAGTGGGCACGAGCAGTACTTC
TRBJ1-1,TRBV29-1,-,-,CSVSPQGTPMNTEAFF,TGCAGCGTTTCTCCGCAGGGGACACCAATGAACACTGAAGCTTTCTTT
TRBJ1-5,TRBV11-3,-,TRBD1,CASSLTGVEPQHF,TGTGCCAGCAGCTTAACAGGGGTAGAGCCCCAGCATTTT
TRBJ1-5,TRBV27,-,-,CASSPLDSFRNQPQHF,TGTGCCAGCAGTCCACTGGACAGTTTCCGCAATCAGCCCCAGCATTTT
TRBJ2-4,TRBV5-6,-,-,CASSPHPRRDIQYF,TGTGCCAGCAGCCCACATCCTAGGAGGGACATTCAGTACTTC
TRBJ2-5,TRBV14,-,-,CASSPLIAAGETQYF,TGTGCCAGCAGCCCTCTAATTGCCGCCGGGGAGACCCAGTACTTC
TRBJ2-6,TRBV28,-,-,CASSLIGFWDKNSGANVLTF,TGTGCCAGCAGTTTAATCGGTTTTTGGGACAAAAACTCTGGGGCCAACGTCCTGACTTTC
TRBJ2-3,TRBV15,-,TRBD2,CATSRGGRVTDTQYF,TGTGCCACCAGCAGAGGCGGGAGGGTGACAGATACGCAGTATTTT
TRBJ1-1,TRBV7-8,-,-,CASSLTNTEAFF,TGTGCCAGCAGCCTAACGAACACTGAAGCTTTCTTT
TRBJ1-4,TRBV7-9,-,-,CASSGEITAAGSEKLFF,TGTGCCAGCAGCGGCGAAATAACAGCAGCGGGAAGTGAAAAACTGTTTTTT
TRBJ2-6,TRBV28,-,-,CASRGPGSGANVLTF,TGTGCCAGCAGGGGACCGGGCTCTGGGGCCAACGTCCTGACTTTC
TRBJ1-2,TRBV7-8,-,-,CASSLVPGTSFNYGYTF,TGTGCCAGCAGCTTAGTACCAGGGACATCCTTTAACTATGGCTACACCTTC
TRBJ1-2,TRBV6-5,-,TRBD1,CASSYRTGHGYTF,TGTGCCAGCAGTTACCGGACAGGGCATGGCTACACCTTC
TRBJ2-1,TRBV27,-,TRBD1,CASGDRGPSYNEQFF,TGTGCCAGCGGGGACAGGGGTCCCTCCTACAATGAGCAGTTCTTC
TRBJ1-1,TRBV28,-,-,CASSFGAGGGTEAFF,TGTGCCAGCAGCTTTGGAGCGGGGGGAGGTACTGAAGCTTTCTTT
TRBJ2-7,TRBV6-6,-,TRBD1,CASTPVTGTGAREQYF,TGTGCCAGCACCCCAGTCACCGGGACAGGGGCCCGCGAGCAGTACTTC
TRBJ2-2,TRBV19,few,-,CASSEGLAGELFF,TGTGCCAGTAGTGAGGGATTAGCCGGGGAGCTGTTTTTT
TRBJ1-3,TRBV7-9,-,TRBD1,CASSQTGAGNTIYF,TGTGCCAGCAGCCAGACAGGGGCTGGAAACACCATATATTTT
TRBJ1-4,TRBV25-1,-,-,CASSFRTELFF,TGTGCCAGCAGTTTCAGGACGGAACTGTTTTTT
TRBJ2-7,TRBV25-1,-,-,CASSEVGSYEQYF,TGTGCCAGCAGTGAAGTTGGTTCCTACGAGCAGTACTTC
TRBJ1-2,TRBV28,-,TRBD1,CASSWDSSYGYTF,TGTGCCAGCAGTTGGGACAGTAGCTATGGCTACACCTTC
TRBJ1-1,TRBV25-1,-,-,CASRVDSRYAEAFF,TGTGCCAGCAGGGTTGACAGCCGGTACGCTGAAGCTTTCTTT
TRBJ2-5,TRBV13,-,-,CASSLGSETQYF,TGTGCCAGCAGCTTAGGGTCGGAGACCCAGTACTTC
TRBJ2-1,TRBV30,-,-,CASGTIGFF,TGTGCCTCCGGAACTATCGGGTTCTTC
TRBJ1-1,TRBV18,-,-,CASSPERLTGRTEAFF,TGTGCCAGCTCACCAGAACGCTTGACGGGCCGTACTGAAGCTTTCTTT
TRBJ1-1,TRBV27,-,-,CAAQVGGGTEAFF,TGTGCCGCGCAAGTCGGGGGGGGGACTGAAGCTTTCTTT
TRBJ2-2,TRBV7-9,once,-,CASTRGTPTGELFF,TGTGCCAGCACTCGGGGGACACCTACCGGGGAGCTGTTTTTT
TRBJ1-1,TRBV5-1,once,-,CASSLGGHTEAFF,TGCGCCAGCAGCTTGGGTGGGCACACTGAAGCTTTCTTT
TRBJ2-4,TRBV13,-,TRBD1,CASSLGTGLGKNIQYF,TGTGCCAGCAGCCTCGGGACAGGGTTGGGCAAAAACATTCAGTACTTC
TRBJ2-1,TRBV7-2,-,TRBD2,CASSLGGLADNEQFF,TGTGCCAGCAGCCTAGGAGGACTAGCGGACAATGAGCAGTTCTTC
TRBJ2-1,TRBV5-4,-,-,CASSSLREVTYNEQFF,TGTGCCAGCAGCTCACTTAGGGAAGTCACTTACAATGAGCAGTTCTTC
TRBJ2-2,TRBV19,-,TRBD2,CASSIPELAGRNPTGELFF,TGTGCCAGTAGTATCCCCGAACTAGCGGGCAGAAACCCCACCGGGGAGCTGTTTTTT
TRBJ2-2,TRBV7-8,once,-,CASTLSGGANTGELFF,TGTGCCAGCACCCTCAGTGGGGGAGCGAACACCGGGGAGCTGTTTTTT